Listed below are T cell receptor beta chains from one sample, sequenced in a study of cytomegalovirus exposure and HLA in healthy donors. Here immunoSEQ multiplex PCR was the method, and the copy in TCRdb shows in-frame clones only, minus some. The sample table includes about 200,000 clones. Sample: PBMCs. Receptor source: a boy younger than 18 in good health and CMV-seronegative. Both conserved end residues are trimmed from each CDR3. The order of the fields is V gene, J gene, CDR3 protein.

v_call: TRBV4-1; j_call: TRBJ2-1; cdr3_aa: ASSQSSVGGYNEQF
v_call: TRBV30; j_call: TRBJ1-5; cdr3_aa: AWGRGTGPQH
v_call: TRBV6-5; j_call: TRBJ2-1; cdr3_aa: ASSWDRGLNEQF
v_call: TRBV2; j_call: TRBJ2-7; cdr3_aa: ASTPSPGGSYEQY
v_call: TRBV4-1; j_call: TRBJ1-1; cdr3_aa: ASSPRTGDERGTEAF
v_call: TRBV4-3; j_call: TRBJ1-2; cdr3_aa: ASSQDTRQDGYT
v_call: TRBV2; j_call: TRBJ2-1; cdr3_aa: ASSGLAGAGRGQF
v_call: TRBV6-5; j_call: TRBJ1-6; cdr3_aa: ASTRQGAGSPLH
v_call: TRBV7-8; j_call: TRBJ2-5; cdr3_aa: ASSFYGQEETQY
v_call: TRBV7-6; j_call: TRBJ2-7; cdr3_aa: ASSRGTGYEQY
v_call: TRBV4-1; j_call: TRBJ1-2; cdr3_aa: ASSQAWGTHEDYGYT
v_call: TRBV27; j_call: TRBJ1-5; cdr3_aa: ASSLRQGQPQH
v_call: TRBV15; j_call: TRBJ2-5; cdr3_aa: ATSKTSGVSEGTQY
v_call: TRBV13; j_call: TRBJ2-1; cdr3_aa: ASNPITGYNEQF
v_call: TRBV9; j_call: TRBJ2-2; cdr3_aa: ASSRGPNTGELF
v_call: TRBV6-1; j_call: TRBJ1-5; cdr3_aa: ASKGQVGQPQH
v_call: TRBV6-5; j_call: TRBJ2-2; cdr3_aa: ASSFTVLNTGELF
v_call: TRBV7-3; j_call: TRBJ2-1; cdr3_aa: ASSPRSTSGFYNEQF
v_call: TRBV2; j_call: TRBJ1-5; cdr3_aa: ASSEEGGVYQPQH
v_call: TRBV16; j_call: TRBJ1-2; cdr3_aa: ASSRQQGAGGYT
v_call: TRBV19; j_call: TRBJ2-1; cdr3_aa: ASSNLAGGPNEQF
v_call: TRBV28; j_call: TRBJ2-7; cdr3_aa: ASRPVDRVSEQY
v_call: TRBV4-2; j_call: TRBJ2-3; cdr3_aa: ASSQVILAGGSTDTQY
v_call: TRBV4-3; j_call: TRBJ2-3; cdr3_aa: ASSQEGGQDTDTQY
v_call: TRBV27; j_call: TRBJ2-7; cdr3_aa: ASNPGLRGGYEQY
v_call: TRBV7-9; j_call: TRBJ1-4; cdr3_aa: ASSSSPLANEKLF
v_call: TRBV5-6; j_call: TRBJ2-7; cdr3_aa: ASKPGQQLLYEQY
v_call: TRBV10-3; j_call: TRBJ2-5; cdr3_aa: AISESGGEETQY
v_call: TRBV10-3; j_call: TRBJ2-2; cdr3_aa: AISASGTNTGELF
v_call: TRBV19; j_call: TRBJ1-1; cdr3_aa: ASTKTGVDSTEAF
v_call: TRBV9; j_call: TRBJ2-5; cdr3_aa: ASSVTSGGPGETQY
v_call: TRBV11-2; j_call: TRBJ1-1; cdr3_aa: ASSLEREYTEAF
v_call: TRBV6-5; j_call: TRBJ2-5; cdr3_aa: ASSYEGRGETQY
v_call: TRBV5-6; j_call: TRBJ1-2; cdr3_aa: ASSIGQKFYGYT
v_call: TRBV19; j_call: TRBJ2-7; cdr3_aa: ASSPGQVYEQY
v_call: TRBV5-1; j_call: TRBJ2-1; cdr3_aa: ASSLNAGENEQF
v_call: TRBV19; j_call: TRBJ1-3; cdr3_aa: ASSIPGYGNTIY
v_call: TRBV4-2; j_call: TRBJ2-7; cdr3_aa: ASSQKTSGGSYEQY
v_call: TRBV5-8; j_call: TRBJ2-5; cdr3_aa: ASSFGTGEETQY
v_call: TRBV7-2; j_call: TRBJ1-2; cdr3_aa: ASSPGGVYGYT
v_call: TRBV4-1; j_call: TRBJ1-2; cdr3_aa: ASSQAGLLWGYT
v_call: TRBV9; j_call: TRBJ2-3; cdr3_aa: ASSGQDTQY
v_call: TRBV7-3; j_call: TRBJ2-1; cdr3_aa: ASSLPVGNNEQF
v_call: TRBV2; j_call: TRBJ2-5; cdr3_aa: ASSPAGSVFVEETQY